Following are 24 T cell receptor beta chains from one sample sequenced in a study of shared clonotypes between healthy human individuals (dated by TCRdb to about 2020). CD8 naive samples were obtained by positive selection for CCR7 among CD45RO-negative cells, yielding a CD45RA+CCR7+ population from which TemRA cells were excluded. The library was generated by the immunoSEQ multiplex PCR assay. What TCRdb holds here is the immuneACCESS table cut down to in-frame rearrangements. Part of the clones is not present; checked against another copy, under half of the missing clones reflect an unresolved V gene, and the others are unexplained. The sample data list approximately 840,000 clones, and roughly 96% of these were observed just once. The ten largest make up less than 0.25% of the sample. The source material was naive CD8+ T cells sorted from blood. Reading the label with the study, this specimen's cell subset or site is: CD45RA+CCR7+. These receptors all stem from a man in his thirties or forties in good health.

The chain is built from TRBV13 and TRBJ2-3; D uncertain. CDR1 is PRHDT and CDR2 is FYEKMQ in the germline V gene (reference sequence). V was shortened by 5 bases and J by 0 bases, with 15 bases between the two germline ends. The length of the CDR3 is 16 residues. The CDR3 is CASSGRLAESTDTQYF. In DNA form, the CDR3 reads TGTGCCAGCAGCGGCCGACTGGCGGAAAGCACAGATACGCAGTATTTT.

This chain's CDR3 is CASISEDVTIFSYEQYF. CDR3 coding DNA: TGTGCCAGCATTTCCGAGGACGTAACGATTTTCTCCTACGAGCAGTACTTC. The chain is built from TRBV7-9 and TRBJ2-7; D gene ambiguous. Trimming took 7 bases from V and 0 from J, leaving 22 bases between them. This CDR3 is built from 17 residues. Germline CDR1 is SEHNR and CDR2 is FQNEAQ (reference sequence).

The V and J genes are TRBV6-1 and TRBJ2-1; D is unclear. This CDR3 comprises 18 residues. Trimming removed 3 bases from V and 6 bases from J, with 24 bases in between. Germline V lookup: CDR1 MNHNS, CDR2 SASEGT. CDR3 coding DNA: TGTGCCAGCAGTGAGTCTTTCGATACGGCTATAGAAGGCAATGAGCAGTTCTTC. Translating it yields CASSESFDTAIEGNEQFF.

V and J are TRBV10-3 and TRBJ2-1; TRBD2 matches 9 bases. The junction had 9 bases not matched to a gene; V was cut back by 9 bases and J by 3 bases. The CDR3 runs 15 residues. From germline, CDR1 is ENHRY and CDR2 SYGVKD. CDR3 in amino acids: CAIHTGTSSYNEQFF. The CDR3, as DNA: TGTGCCATACACACCGGGACTAGCAGCTACAATGAGCAGTTCTTC.

The genes are TRBV2 and TRBJ2-7; D might be TRBD2 (6 bases). The CDR3 contains 15 residues. The germline CDR1 and CDR2 sequences are SNHLY and FYNNEI. The V and J ends lost 11 bases and 7 bases respectively, with 27 bases between them. The CDR3 spells CARGVWGAESREQYF. The CDR3 DNA sequence: TGTGCCCGCGGGGTTTGGGGAGCGGAGTCTAGAGAGCAGTACTTC.

V gene TRBV7-6 combines with J gene TRBJ2-3; D not resolved. V was trimmed by 4 bases and J by 2 bases, leaving 16 bases between them. Per germline, CDR1 SGHVS and CDR2 FNYEAQ. The CDR3 has 16 amino acids. Here the CDR3 reads CASSSGPSKNTDTQYF. CDR3 bases: TGTGCCAGCAGCTCAGGACCTTCGAAAAACACAGATACGCAGTATTTT.

This clone was seen just once. The CDR3 region has the DNA TGTGCCAGTGGGGATATAAGCTCTGGGGCCAACGTCCTGACTTTC. Protein product: CASGDISSGANVLTF. The chain employs TRBV6-1 and TRBJ2-6; D uncertain. V lost 9 bases and J 0 bases, leaving 12 bases between the germline ends. The length of the CDR3 is 15 residues. From germline, CDR1 is MNHNS and CDR2 SASEGT.

The genes are TRBV27 and TRBJ1-2; D is unclear. V gave up 3 bases and J gave up 4 bases, with 9 bases separating them. Germline assignment: CDR1 MNHEY and CDR2 SMNVEV (reference sequence). CDR3 length: 13 residues. Here the CDR3 DNA reads TGTGCCAGCAGTTTCGGGCCTTCCTATGGCTACACCTTC. Translating gives CASSFGPSYGYTF.

V and J are TRBV2 and TRBJ2-7; 9 positions agree with TRBD2. CDR3 length: 15 amino acids. The junction had 6 bases not matched to a gene; V was cut back by 3 bases and J by 3 bases. The germline V gene encodes CDR1 SNHLY and CDR2 FYNNEI. The chain's CDR3 is CASSDPGTSSYEQYF. CDR3 sequence (DNA): TGTGCCAGCAGTGACCCCGGGACTAGCAGCTACGAGCAGTACTTC.

V usage is TRBV29-1 and J usage is TRBJ2-5; the D is unclear. This CDR3 spans 11 amino acids. V lost 6 bases and J 4 bases, leaving 9 bases between the germline ends. CDR1 is SQVTM, CDR2 ANQGSEA, per germline. The CDR3 DNA reads as TGCAGCGTCAGATCCGGAGAGACCCAGTACTTC. Encoded protein: CSVRSGETQYF.

The J gene is TRBJ2-7, the V gene TRBV27; 7 bases are a match to TRBD1. The V and J ends lost 1 base and 1 base, in that order; junction bases with no gene match: 4. The CDR3 runs to 15 residues. Per germline, CDR1 MNHEY and CDR2 SMNVEV (reference sequence). In nucleotides, the CDR3 is TGTGCCAGCAGTTTATGGGGGACAGCGTCCTACGAGCAGTACTTC. This encodes CASSLWGTASYEQYF.

The genes are TRBV7-9 and TRBJ2-1; 7 positions agree with TRBD1. The V gene's germline CDR1 is SEHNR and CDR2 FQNEAQ (reference sequence). CDR3 length equals 14 residues. The V and J ends lost 5 bases and 4 bases, in that order; junction bases with no gene match: 5. The CDR3 sequence: CASSETGPYNEQFF. CDR3 DNA sequence: TGTGCCAGCAGCGAGACAGGGCCGTACAATGAGCAGTTCTTC.

The CDR3 DNA is TGTGCCAGCAGCCCAACCACTCGAAGTAACTCCTACAATGAGCAGTTCTTC. It codes for CASSPTTRSNSYNEQFF. The chain links TRBV7-9 to TRBJ2-1; D not resolved. Germline loops: CDR1 SEHNR, CDR2 FQNEAQ (reference sequence). Between the trimmed V and J ends, which lost 5 bases and 0 bases, there was a span of 17 bases. This CDR3 is built from 17 residues. The full variable domain, rest sourced from reference TRBV7-9 and TRBJ2-1, is DTGVSQNPRHKITKRGQNVTFRCDPISEHNRLYWYRQTLGQGPEFLTYFQNEAQLEKSRLLSDRFSAERPKGSFSTLEIQRTEQGDSAMYLCASSPTTRSNSYNEQFFGPGTRLTVL.

This chain links TRBV7-3 with TRBJ2-5, with 7 bases fitting TRBD2. The germline V gene encodes CDR1 SGHTA and CDR2 FQGTGA. Unmatched junction bases numbered 5, after V lost 2 bases and J lost 2 bases. The CDR3 contains 15 residues. The CDR3 protein is CASSLFPGGQETQYF. The CDR3 nucleotides read TGTGCCAGCAGCTTATTTCCGGGAGGTCAAGAGACCCAGTACTTC.

The chain recombines TRBV28 with TRBJ2-5; possibly TRBD1 for D (6 bases). Germline assignment: CDR1 MDHEN and CDR2 SYDVKM. CDR3 length: 14 amino acids. V was cut by 6 bases and J by 1 base, with 12 bases left in between. The CDR3 spells CASRTDRTQETQYF. CDR3 nucleotide sequence: TGTGCCAGCAGGACCGACAGGACCCAAGAGACCCAGTACTTC.

The chain combines TRBV27 with TRBJ2-2; D unclear. The V and J ends lost 3 bases and 4 bases respectively, with 9 bases between them. CDR3 length: 14 amino acids. Looked up from germline, CDR1 is MNHEY and CDR2 is SMNVEV (reference sequence). The CDR3: CASSFVPRTGELFF. The CDR3 nucleotides read TGTGCCAGCAGTTTTGTACCCCGCACCGGGGAGCTGTTTTTT.

The rearrangement joins TRBV4-1 to TRBJ1-5; 9 bases map to TRBD1. Trimming at V came to 3 bases and at J to 4 bases, leaving 1 base not matched to a gene. The CDR3 is 14 residues long. From germline, CDR1 is MGHRA and CDR2 YSYEKL. The CDR3 DNA follows: TGCGCCAGCAGCCAGGGACAGGGAAATCAGCCCCAGCATTTT. This codes for CASSQGQGNQPQHF.

This chain joins TRBV2 and TRBJ2-5; tentative D call: TRBD1 (6 bases). The CDR3 loop spans 16 amino acids. Germline CDR1 is SNHLY and CDR2 is FYNNEI. The V gene lost 3 bases and the J gene lost 2 bases, with 16 bases spanning the gap. The DNA of the CDR3 is TGTGCCAGCAGTGAGAAACAGGGATTGGGTCAAGAGACCCAGTACTTC. This codes for CASSEKQGLGQETQYF.

V gene TRBV27 combines with J gene TRBJ1-5; perhaps TRBD1 as D (6 bases). Germline loops: CDR1 MNHEY, CDR2 SMNVEV (reference sequence). Deletions cut 3 bases from V and 1 base from J, with 10 bases between. The CDR3 has 15 amino acids. The CDR3 reads CASSLEGTSNQPQHF. The CDR3 region has the DNA TGTGCCAGCAGTTTGGAGGGGACAAGCAATCAGCCCCAGCATTTT.

This chain joins TRBV11-2 and TRBJ2-5, with TRBD2 matching 13 bases. The CDR3 contains 18 residues. The V gene end was trimmed by 3 bases and the J gene end by 3 bases; junction bases not matched to a gene: 10. Germline CDR1 and CDR2: SGHAT and FQNNGV. CDR3 in amino acids: CASSFSRGLAGIKETQYF. CDR3 bases: TGTGCCAGCAGCTTCTCCAGGGGACTAGCGGGAATTAAAGAGACCCAGTACTTC.

The chain has TRBV11-2 and TRBJ2-5; D gene uncertain. Germline CDR1 SGHAT, CDR2 FQNNGV. Trimming pared 0 bases from V and 1 base from J, leaving 9 bases between. This CDR3 contains 15 residues. The CDR3 bases are TGTGCCAGCAGCTTAGATCTAACGTTCCAAGAGACCCAGTACTTC. Amino acid sequence: CASSLDLTFQETQYF.

This sequence joins TRBV30 and TRBJ1-1; TRBD1 might be the D (5 bases). Germline-derived CDR1 and CDR2 are GTSNPN and SVGIG (reference sequence). The V and J ends lost 5 bases and 3 bases respectively, with 16 bases between them. The CDR3 is made up of 14 amino acids. CDR3 in amino acids: CAWFSSGGDTEAFF. The CDR3 DNA reads TGTGCCTGGTTCTCCTCTGGGGGGGACACTGAAGCTTTCTTT.

Concerning this clone itself: The sample holds other DNA sequences that translate to the same CDR3. V gene TRBV25-1 combines with J gene TRBJ2-7; D unclear. The CDR3 loop spans 11 amino acids. Germline lookup yields CDR1 MGHDK and CDR2 SYGVNS. Trimming left V 5 bases short and J 2 bases short, with 4 bases between. The CDR3 nucleotides read TGTGCCAGCAGTTTGACCTACGAGCAGTACTTC. Translating gives CASSLTYEQYF.

For this clone: Other DNA sequences within the sample encode an identical CDR3. CDR3 in DNA: TGTGCCAGCTCTCGGACAGGCAATCAGCCCCAGCATTTT. This gives the protein CASSRTGNQPQHF. V gene TRBV6-5 combines with J gene TRBJ1-5; the D gene is possibly TRBD1 (6 bases). V was shortened by 8 bases and J by 2 bases, with 10 bases between the two germline ends. The germline gives CDR1 MNHEY, CDR2 SVGAGI. The CDR3 spans 13 residues.